What follows describes a single T cell receptor beta chain. The data derive from a study of blood T cell repertoires in COVID-19. TCRdb's table, derived via immunoSEQ multiplex PCR, lists solely in-frame clones and lacks some. The data hold tens of thousands of clones, with about 86% observed a single time. V was clipped by 3 bases and J by 1 base, with 6 bases between them. Germline-derived CDR1 and CDR2 are LNHDA and SQIVND (reference sequence). CDR3 length: 14 residues. This receptor was obtained from a human donor with acute or convalescent COVID-19. The donor label of this sample is uncertain. Sequences were obtained from peripheral blood. The chain links TRBV19 to TRBJ1-4; D is possibly TRBD1 (5 bases). CDR3 sequence (DNA): TGTGCCAGTAGTATCAGGGAAACTAATGAAAAACTGTTTTTT. Amino acid sequence: CASSIRETNEKLFF. The full variable domain, with the rest looked up from reference TRBV19 and TRBJ1-4, is DGGITQSPKYLFRKEGQNVTLSCEQNLNHDAMYWYRQDPGQGLRLIYYSQIVNDFQKGDIAEGYSVSREKKESFPLTVTSAQKNPTAFYLCASSIRETNEKLFFGSGTQLSVL.